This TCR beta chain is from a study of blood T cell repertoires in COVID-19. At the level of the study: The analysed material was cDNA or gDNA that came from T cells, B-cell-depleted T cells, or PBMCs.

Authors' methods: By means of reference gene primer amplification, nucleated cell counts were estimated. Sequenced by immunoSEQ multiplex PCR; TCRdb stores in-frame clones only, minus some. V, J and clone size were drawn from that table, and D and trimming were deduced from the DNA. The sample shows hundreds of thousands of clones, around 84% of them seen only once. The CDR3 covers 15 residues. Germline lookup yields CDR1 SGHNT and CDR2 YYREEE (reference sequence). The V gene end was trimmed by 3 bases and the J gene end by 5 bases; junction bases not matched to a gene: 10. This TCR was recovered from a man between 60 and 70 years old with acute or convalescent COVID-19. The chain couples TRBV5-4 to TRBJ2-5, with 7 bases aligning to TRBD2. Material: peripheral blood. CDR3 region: CASSSVRGGHETQYF. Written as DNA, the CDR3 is TGTGCCAGCAGCTCCGTGCGCGGGGGTCATGAGACCCAGTACTTC.